These 7 T cell receptor beta chains came from one sample sequenced in a study of cytomegalovirus exposure and HLA in healthy donors. Primers for the PCR totalled 60 Vbeta and 13 Jbeta. The data were produced by immunoSEQ multiplex PCR, yet TCRdb's version contains in-frame clones alone and is incomplete. The sample lists 150,000 to 200,000 clones, approximately 84% occurring once. The specimen sequenced was PBMCs. Receptors were obtained from a female donor in good health and CMV-seronegative.

V is TRBV6-5 and J is TRBJ1-5; 9 bases are shared with TRBD1. CDR1 and CDR2 (germline): MNHEY, SVGAGI. V dropped 7 bases and J dropped 6; count of bases not matched to a gene: 7. The CDR3 is made up of 14 amino acids. This CDR3 is CASKKQGAGQPQHF. Here the CDR3 DNA reads TGTGCCAGCAAAAAACAGGGGGCCGGTCAGCCCCAGCATTTT.

The DNA for the CDR3 is TGTGCCAGCAGTGAGAGATTTCAAGAGACCCAGTACTTC. This gives the protein CASSERFQETQYF. The chain couples TRBV2 to TRBJ2-5; unclear D gene. Germline CDR1 SNHLY, CDR2 FYNNEI. The V end was cut by 3 bases, the J end by 2 bases, with 7 bases between. The CDR3 length is 13 residues. Full variable domain (remainder filled in from reference TRBV2 and TRBJ2-5): EPEVTQTPSHQVTQMGQEVILRCVPISNHLYFYWYRQILGQKVEFLVSFYNNEISEKSEIFDDQFSVERPDGSNFTLKIRSTKLEDSAMYFCASSERFQETQYFGPGTRLLVL.

The chain couples TRBV9 to TRBJ2-7, with TRBD1 matching over 10 bases. CDR1 is SGDLS and CDR2 is YYNGEE in the germline V gene. After removal of 3 bases from V and 3 bases from J, the junction contained 3 bases not matched to a gene. The CDR3 extends over 14 amino acids. The CDR3 loop is CASSAGQGGYEQYF. CDR3 in DNA: TGTGCCAGCAGCGCAGGACAGGGGGGCTACGAGCAGTACTTC.

The J gene is TRBJ2-1, the V gene TRBV11-3; 10 nucleotides match TRBD2. The V segment lost 4 bases and the J segment 2 bases; nucleotides outside the gene matches: 2. The CDR3 loop spans 15 amino acids. Germline V CDR1 and CDR2: SGHNT, YENEEA. DNA for the CDR3: TGTGCCAGCAGCTATAGCGGGGGGCCCTACAATGAGCAGTTCTTC. Translation gives CASSYSGGPYNEQFF.

The chain recombines TRBV10-2 with TRBJ1-1; D remains ambiguous. The CDR3 has 14 amino acids. CDR1 is WSHSY, CDR2 SAAADI, per germline. Trimming took off 3 bases at V and 1 base at J, with 9 bases between the two ends. CDR3 region: CASSEVQTNTEAFF. CDR3 bases: TGCGCCAGCAGTGAAGTACAGACGAACACTGAAGCTTTCTTT.

The chain uses TRBV28 and TRBJ2-3, with TRBD2 as a possible D gene (6 bases). Germline V CDR1 and CDR2: MDHEN, SYDVKM. The CDR3 length is 14 residues. V lost 8 bases and J lost 8, with 20 bases in between. CDR3: CASRVAAREGTQYF. The CDR3 DNA follows: TGTGCCAGCCGAGTAGCGGCCCGCGAGGGTACGCAGTATTTT.

This clone has only one observation. The rearrangement uses TRBV7-3 and TRBJ2-5, with 7 bases fitting TRBD2. The end of the DNA fits TRBJ2-7 better, so the J call may be wrong. Germline V gene lookup returns CDR1 SGHTA and CDR2 FQGTGA. The CDR3 is made up of 14 amino acids. CDR3 sequence: CASSKGEGAHEQYF. In DNA form, the CDR3 reads TGTGCCAGCAGCAAAGGGGAGGGCGCCCACGAGCAGTACTTC.